A single sample is the source of the 3 T cell receptor beta chains below, sequenced in a study of blood T cell repertoires in COVID-19. Here immunoSEQ multiplex PCR was the method, and the copy in TCRdb shows in-frame clones only, minus some. The table lists over 85,000 clones, 87% of them singletons. The sample consisted of peripheral blood. The origin of the receptors is a human donor with acute or convalescent COVID-19. The donor label of this sample is uncertain.

The V gene is TRBV12-3 or TRBV12-4, the J gene TRBJ1-1; the match to TRBD1 covers 7 bases. This CDR3 has 11 amino acids. J lost 11 bases, V lost 6 bases, and 6 bases had no gene match. Here the CDR3 reads CASSTGAGAFF. For the CDR3, the DNA is TGTGCCAGCAGCACAGGGGCCGGGGCTTTCTTT.

In this sample, this clone turned up a few times. The chain combines TRBV10-3 with TRBJ1-2, with TRBD1 matching 7 bases. The CDR3 spans 15 residues. Germline CDR1 ENHRY, CDR2 SYGVKD. V was pared by 2 bases and J by 4 bases, with 7 bases of the junction left unmatched. The CDR3 is CAISEGTEAPYGYTF. The CDR3 DNA sequence: TGTGCCATCAGTGAGGGGACAGAAGCACCCTATGGCTACACCTTC.

This chain links TRBV30 with TRBJ1-1; D gene ambiguous. The CDR3 covers 13 residues. The V gene's germline CDR1 is GTSNPN and CDR2 SVGIG (reference sequence). V lost 4 bases to trimming and J lost 2 bases, with 11 bases between them. The CDR3 nucleotides read TGTGCCTGGAATTCAGTCTTAAACACTGAAGCTTTCTTT. Protein product: CAWNSVLNTEAFF. The variable domain in full, completed from reference TRBV30 and TRBJ1-1, reads SQTIHQWPATLVQPVGSPLSLECTVEGTSNPNLYWYRQAAGRGLQLLFYSVGIGQISSEVPQNLSASRPQDRQFILSSKKLLLSDSGFYLCAWNSVLNTEAFFGQGTRLTVV.